The next 18 T cell receptor beta chains were all read from a single sample in a study of CXCR3-negative and CXCR3-positive naive CD8 T cells. Findings of the study overall: The TRB CDR3s that CXCR3-positive naive cells carried were more hydrophobic than those of CXCR3-negative naive cells.

UMI-labeled TRB cDNA libraries were prepared by 5' RACE. Using the 5' RACE reads, TCRdb records one entry per CDR3 protein without DNA. The specimen's table records about 85,000 distinct CDR3 sequences. These receptors have no known antigen. Sequenced: naive CXCR3+ CD8+ T cells from blood. Subset defined: CD45RO-CCR7+CD27+CD95- naive CD8+ T cells expressing CXCR3 (TNR3+). The source is a human donor in good health. Some clones in this sample may be carry-over from other donors' samples.

CDR3 in amino acids: CSARSGGTFAGEQFF. The chain has TRBV20-1 and TRBJ2-1; TCRdb proposes TRBD2, but this gene call is untestable without DNA. This CDR3 region has 15 residues. Germline CDR1 reads DFQATT; CDR2 reads SNEGSKA (reference sequence).

V gene TRBV4-1 combines with J gene TRBJ2-2; absent DNA, TCRdb's TRBD1 call cannot be checked. Germline loops: CDR1 MGHRA, CDR2 YSYEKL. The CDR3 runs 14 residues. CDR3 residues: CASSRATGFGELFF.

This chain uses TRBV29-1 with TRBJ1-4. Germline V gene lookup returns CDR1 SQVTM and CDR2 ANQGSEA. There are 13 residues in the CDR3. CDR3 sequence: CSPPWGKNEKLFF.

The chain joins TRBV9 to TRBJ2-1; there is no DNA to check the TCRdb D call of TRBD1. Germline-derived CDR1 and CDR2 are SGDLS and YYNGEE. The CDR3 runs 13 residues. CDR3 in amino acids: CASSVGPGNEQFF.

The chain is built from TRBV6-8 and TRBJ2-1. The CDR3 extends over 12 amino acids. The germline gives CDR1 MNHGY, CDR2 SAAAGT. The CDR3 region is CASSRRKYEQFF.

This chain uses TRBV25-1 with TRBJ2-5; TCRdb designates TRBD2, a call that cannot be tested without DNA. This CDR3 is built from 14 residues. Germline V gene lookup returns CDR1 MGHDK and CDR2 SYGVNS. Here the CDR3 reads CASSELGGDETQYF.

The CDR3 loop reads CASSLTASGQPQHF. The chain is built from TRBV7-3 and TRBJ1-5; as DNA is missing, the TRBD1 call by TCRdb cannot be tested. The CDR3 is 14 amino acids. CDR1 and CDR2 from the germline V gene are SGHTA and FQGTGA. Drawing the rest from reference TRBV7-3 and TRBJ1-5, the complete variable domain is GAGVSQTPSNKVTEKGKYVELRCDPISGHTALYWYRQSLGQGPEFLIYFQGTGAADDSGLPNDRFFAVRPEGSVSTLKIQRTERGDSAVYLCASSLTASGQPQHFGDGTRLSIL.

The chain is built from TRBV28 and TRBJ2-7; there is no DNA to check the TCRdb D call of TRBD1. This CDR3 has 16 amino acids. Germline CDR1 reads MDHEN; CDR2 reads SYDVKM. CDR3 in amino acids: CASSYASGTGGYEQYF.

This chain joins TRBV20-1 and TRBJ2-7; TCRdb picks TRBD1, but there is no DNA to check that call. CDR1 and CDR2 from the germline V gene are DFQATT and SNEGSKA (reference sequence). CDR3 length: 14 residues. CDR3 amino acids: CSARDRGLSYEQYF.

CDR3 loop: CASSLVSEYEQYF. The rearrangement joins TRBV5-1 to TRBJ2-7. Germline assignment: CDR1 SGHRS and CDR2 YFSETQ. CDR3 length: 13 residues.

CDR3 sequence reads: CASRQTEAFGAFF. The chain employs TRBV25-1 and TRBJ1-1; TCRdb proposes TRBD1, but this gene call is untestable without DNA. Germline-derived CDR1 and CDR2 are MGHDK and SYGVNS. The CDR3 length is 13 residues.

J is TRBJ2-1 and V is TRBV30; TCRdb's D gene call, TRBD1, goes unchecked for lack of DNA. The V gene's germline CDR1 is GTSNPN and CDR2 SVGIG (reference sequence). CDR3 length equals 13 residues. CDR3 protein: CALGGFSYNEQFF.

The CDR3: CASSLGGGALNEQFF. The V call is TRBV7-6, the J call TRBJ2-1; TCRdb names TRBD1, which stays unverified in the absence of DNA. The CDR3 totals 15 residues. The germline V gene encodes CDR1 SGHVS and CDR2 FNYEAQ. The whole variable domain, filled in from reference TRBV7-6 and TRBJ2-1, reads GAGVSQSPRYKVTKRGQDVALRCDPISGHVSLYWYRQALGQGPEFLTYFNYEAQQDKSGLPNDRFSAERPEGSISTLTIQRTEQRDSAMYRCASSLGGGALNEQFFGPGTRLTVL.

V gene TRBV15 combines with J gene TRBJ1-1; TCRdb's D call, TRBD1, is unchecked because there is no DNA. The CDR3 loop spans 13 amino acids. The V gene's germline CDR1 is LNHNV and CDR2 YYDKDF (reference sequence). The CDR3 sequence: CATSPGGNTEAFF.

The chain has TRBV7-6 and TRBJ2-7; the D gene TCRdb calls, TRBD1, cannot be checked with no DNA. The CDR3 consists of 13 residues. The germline V gene encodes CDR1 SGHVS and CDR2 FNYEAQ. CDR3 loop: CASRQGQSYEQYF.

The V call is TRBV20-1, the J call TRBJ2-3; as DNA is missing, the TRBD1 call by TCRdb cannot be tested. Per germline, CDR1 DFQATT and CDR2 SNEGSKA (reference sequence). This CDR3 has 15 amino acids. CDR3 protein: CSAGRRDRETDTQYF.

This chain connects TRBV6-5 to TRBJ2-1; the TRBD1 assignment by TCRdb is unverifiable without DNA. CDR3 size: 12 residues. Looked up from germline, CDR1 is MNHEY and CDR2 is SVGAGI. The CDR3 is CATFRGNNEQFF.

This chain connects TRBV5-1 to TRBJ1-1; TCRdb reports TRBD1, a call that lacks DNA to check it against. The germline CDR1 and CDR2 sequences are SGHRS and YFSETQ. This CDR3 is 15 amino acids long. CDR3 residues: CASSQGGGYSTEAFF.